Reported below is one T cell receptor (beta chain). A few counts support this clone. It lacks a known antigen. It has no much larger one-base neighbor in the sample; base qualities were not kept. Each donor gave one peripheral blood draw, about 110 mL on average, collected into heparinised tubes. A BD FACSAria II was used to sort naive, central memory, regulatory and stem cell-like memory CD4+ T cells with a panel that included CD45RO, CCR7, CD25, CD127, CD95 and CD27. Every sorted population had a purity above 95%. Right away, PBMCs were isolated by Lymphoprep density gradient centrifugation and were stained directly, with no culture step. So that batch effects would be minimized, each experiment stained and sorted samples in pairs, pairing one healthy donor with one patient. The data belong to a study of beta chain features in type 1 diabetes (dated by TCRdb to about 2018). For the wider study: No differences in mean age, gender distribution, total cell number or subset yield were found between patients and healthy donors. A total of roughly 100 million sorted cells were examined across all samples, and the number of cells per subset was strongly correlated with RNA yield. The study compared the TCRB repertoires of sorted circulating CD4+ T cell subsets in recently diagnosed type 1 diabetes patients with those in matched healthy donors. Naive and central memory subsets were obtained from all 30 or so donors, but regulatory and stem cell-like memory subsets were isolated from only 8 patients and 8 healthy donors.

CDR1 and CDR2 are read off the germline V gene (reference sequence) as SGHAT and FQDESV. From cysteine to phenylalanine, the CDR3 is 14 amino acids long. Left in the record is the CDR3 DNA by itself, 42 bases read in frame from the first base. V is reduced by 2 bases and J by 9 bases, leaving a spacing of 14 bases between them. The entire amount of isolated RNA was reverse transcribed using the High Capacity cDNA Reverse Transcription Kit, so the sequenced TCRB transcripts were expressed ones. Naive, central memory and regulatory T cell samples underwent deep immunoSEQ sequencing, averaging approximately 3.5 million total reads per sample. Sorted cells were lysed in RLT buffer and RNA was extracted with DNase-treated RNeasy Micro or Mini kits, depending on cell number. Each cell subset was processed on its own to prevent cross-contamination, while patient and healthy donor samples were processed together. The immunoSEQ multiplex PCR was used to amplify TCRB sequences from cDNA, yielding 87-bp fragments that span the CDR3 region. The amplicons were sequenced using the Illumina HiSeq platform. The authors' analysis ran thus. Synthetic template baselines were used to correct PCR bias computationally, reads within Hamming distance 2 were collapsed together, and singletons that could not be merged were discarded. Reads were aligned against IMGT to assign V, D and J genes, CDR3 length and insertions or deletions at six rearrangement sites. Within each subset, clonotype counts were normalized to the number of sorted cells before true diversity and Gini coefficients were calculated with the tcR R package. The overlap coefficient, calculated on TCRB nucleotide sequences, was used to quantify repertoire sharing. Out-of-frame TCRB sequences from naive cells were analyzed as a proxy for the pre-selection repertoire. Drawn from immuneACCESS, this table holds only the in-frame rearrangements with V and J called that TCRdb kept. Clones are partly lost; checked studies trace under half to an unresolved V gene and leave the rest unexplained. That table furnishes V, J and clone size, whereas the DNA furnished D and trimming. For this sample the table gives 550,000 to 850,000 clones, of which about an eighth were detected only once. The ten most abundant clones make up 0.022% of the sample.

The investigation overall reported the following: Naive, central memory and regulatory TCRB repertoires appeared to be more alike among patients than among healthy donors. Fewer insertions and more nucleotide deletions at VDJ recombination sites were observed in patients with type 1 diabetes, implying thymic rearrangement abnormalities. Because cDNA was sequenced instead of genomic DNA, activated cells with high expression could be over-represented, although the groups did not differ in activation or CD3 levels. PCR may preferentially amplify shorter templates, but because patient and control samples were amplified and corrected together, any resulting skew would affect both groups equally. A moderate but significant shortening of TCRB CDR3 length was observed in type 1 diabetes patients in all four CD4+ subsets. HLA sub-analyses involved small numbers of individuals, so any influence of HLA type on TCRB rearrangement remained unresolved.

The source of this sequence is a man between 18 and 35 years old with type 1 diabetes. Sequencing was done on a sample of naive CD4+ T cells from blood. Interpreted using the paper, the cell subset or site label stands for: true naive CD4+ T cells. The chain is made from TRBV11-1 and TRBJ2-1, with the D segment identity uncertain. The CDR3 reads as follows: CASSLSPLLGEQFF. The nucleotides are TGTGCCAGCAGCTTATCTCCCCTTCTGGGTGAGCAGTTCTTC.